This T cell receptor beta chain is drawn from a study of early T cells in non-severe SARS-CoV-2 infection. Across the whole study: Bulk RNA from unsorted whole blood was sequenced; chains were unpaired. General study findings and limits: VDJdb matching, biased toward anti-spike CD8 responses, missed private and CD4 specificities.

This clonotype was picked up many times. Its antigen remains unknown. Individual cDNA molecules received unique molecular identifiers during library preparation. MiXCR was run by TCRdb on the 5' RACE reads, yielding one entry per CDR3 protein. The table shows tens of thousands of distinct CDR3 sequences, with about 10% occurring only once. Looked up from germline, CDR1 is SGHRS and CDR2 is YFSETQ. With 0 bases clipped from V and 4 bases from J, the junction kept 7 bases outside the gene matches. The CDR3 has 18 residues. The receptor comes from an adult who was a healthcare worker with PCR-confirmed SARS-CoV-2 infection or an uninfected control (not recorded which). The sample comprised whole blood. The chain employs TRBV5-1 and TRBJ2-1; 13 nucleotides agree with TRBD2. The CDR3 is CASSLGLAGGLAYNEQFF. The DNA for the CDR3 is TGCGCCAGCAGCTTGGGACTAGCGGGAGGCCTCGCGTACAATGAGCAGTTCTTC.